The 19 T cell receptor beta chains listed next were all sequenced from one sample in a study of OX40 agonist ivuxolimab in advanced cancers. This table comes from immunoSEQ multiplex PCR, and its TCRdb copy is limited to in-frame clones, with some not included. The sample lists some 77,000 clones; about 86% were seen once. The input for sequencing was CD4+ or CD8+ T cells sorted from blood, taken in a trial of the OX40 agonist ivuxolimab. The source is an adult with an advanced solid tumor such as melanoma, head and neck, liver or kidney cancer.

The chain carries TRBV6-6 and TRBJ2-6; D uncertain. Germline V CDR1 and CDR2: MNHNY, SVGAGI (reference sequence). V gave up 5 bases and J gave up 4 bases, with 6 bases separating them. The CDR3 length is 13 residues. As DNA, the CDR3 is TGTGCCAGCAGTACAGCGGGGGCCAACGTCCTGACTTTC. It translates to CASSTAGANVLTF.

A remark on this clone: Other nucleotide sequences in the sample specify the same CDR3. The chain recombines TRBV5-6 with TRBJ2-5; 9 bases map to TRBD2. Trimming removed 1 base from V and 3 bases from J; junction bases left unmatched: 7. The CDR3 loop spans 16 amino acids. Germline values: CDR1 SGHDT, CDR2 YYEEEE. The CDR3, as DNA: TGTGCCAGCAGCTTGTCGTGGGAGCGGGGGGAAGAGACCCAGTACTTC. This sequence encodes CASSLSWERGEETQYF.

The genes are TRBV5-1 and TRBJ1-4; the match to TRBD1 covers 7 bases. With V trimmed by 5 bases and J by 3 bases, 10 bases remained unmatched. Germline V gene lookup returns CDR1 SGHRS and CDR2 YFSETQ. The CDR3 runs to 16 residues. CDR3 region: CASRPGQVQANEKLFF. The DNA of the CDR3 is TGCGCCAGCAGACCCGGACAGGTGCAGGCTAATGAAAAACTGTTTTTT.

The rearrangement links TRBV4-1 to TRBJ1-4; D uncertain. Germline loops: CDR1 MGHRA, CDR2 YSYEKL. The V end lost 6 bases, the J end lost 0 bases, and 11 bases lay between the germline ends. There are 15 residues in the CDR3. CDR3 protein: CASRRVEATNEKLFF. The CDR3 DNA follows: TGCGCCAGCAGGAGGGTGGAGGCAACTAATGAAAAACTGTTTTTT.

The chain joins TRBV5-1 to TRBJ1-2; unclear D gene. Per germline, CDR1 SGHRS and CDR2 YFSETQ. The V end was cut by 0 bases, the J end by 6 bases, with 12 bases between. The CDR3 contains 14 residues. The CDR3 sequence: CASSLEGQLNGYTF. In DNA form, the CDR3 reads TGCGCCAGCAGCTTGGAAGGGCAGTTGAATGGCTACACCTTC. Full variable domain (missing parts from reference TRBV5-1 and TRBJ1-2): KAGVTQTPRYLIKTRGQQVTLSCSPISGHRSVSWYQQTPGQGLQFLFEYFSETQRNKGNFPGRFSGRQFSNSRSEMNVSTLELGDSALYLCASSLEGQLNGYTFGSGTRLTVV.

The chain joins TRBV19 to TRBJ1-4; weak D call: TRBD1 (6 bases). CDR1 and CDR2 from the germline V gene are LNHDA and SQIVND (reference sequence). Trimming left V 6 bases short and J 7 bases short, with 18 bases between. The CDR3 covers 15 residues. The CDR3 sequence: CASSDEPGGPEKLFF. In DNA form, the CDR3 reads TGTGCCAGTAGCGACGAACCGGGGGGGCCTGAAAAACTGTTTTTT. Full variable domain (outside the CDR3, taken from reference TRBV19 and TRBJ1-4): DGGITQSPKYLFRKEGQNVTLSCEQNLNHDAMYWYRQDPGQGLRLIYYSQIVNDFQKGDIAEGYSVSREKKESFPLTVTSAQKNPTAFYLCASSDEPGGPEKLFFGSGTQLSVL.

The rearrangement joins TRBV28 to TRBJ2-4; TRBD1 agrees at 7 bases. This CDR3 comprises 16 residues. CDR1 is MDHEN and CDR2 is SYDVKM in the germline V gene. Trimming at V came to 5 bases and at J to 5 bases, leaving 12 bases not matched to a gene. Written as DNA, the CDR3 is TGTGCCAGCAGTCCCCGACAGGGTCGGGCACAAAACATTCAGTACTTC. Translated: CASSPRQGRAQNIQYF.

The chain has TRBV14 and TRBJ2-5, with D maybe TRBD2 (5 bases). V was trimmed by 0 bases and J by 4 bases, leaving 6 bases between them. The CDR3 has 13 amino acids. Germline-derived CDR1 and CDR2 are SGHDN and FVKESK. The CDR3: CASSQDGRETQYF. In DNA form, the CDR3 reads TGTGCCAGCAGCCAAGATGGGAGAGAGACCCAGTACTTC.

V and J are TRBV30 and TRBJ2-7; D not certain. This CDR3 is 14 amino acids long. CDR1 is GTSNPN and CDR2 is SVGIG in the germline V gene (reference sequence). The germline V and J ends were trimmed by 1 base and 1 base, with 11 bases remaining between them. CDR3 sequence: CAWSAGLLSYEQYF. In DNA, the CDR3 is TGTGCCTGGAGTGCCGGTTTGTTATCCTACGAGCAGTACTTC.

This chain joins TRBV2 and TRBJ2-7, with TRBD2 matching 10 bases. This CDR3 spans 13 amino acids. V lost 6 bases and J lost 1; bases outside the gene matches: 0. Germline CDR1 is SNHLY and CDR2 is FYNNEI. DNA for the CDR3: TGTGCCAGCAGGACTAGCGGGTCCTACGAGCAGTACTTC. Residues: CASRTSGSYEQYF.

This rearrangement joins TRBV10-2 to TRBJ1-1; perhaps TRBD1 as D (5 bases). Germline-derived CDR1 and CDR2 are WSHSY and SAAADI. V was cut by 5 bases and J by 7 bases, with 11 bases left in between. This CDR3 region has 12 residues. The CDR3 loop is CASSQRQNEAFF. CDR3 sequence (DNA): TGCGCCAGCAGTCAAAGACAGAATGAAGCTTTCTTT.

The genes are TRBV5-1 and TRBJ1-5; D remains unclear. This CDR3 comprises 13 residues. The V gene's germline CDR1 is SGHRS and CDR2 YFSETQ. The germline V and J ends were trimmed by 4 bases and 2 bases, with 7 bases remaining between them. The CDR3 nucleotides read TGCGCCAGCAGCGATGGTGGCAATCAGCCCCAGCATTTT. It specifies CASSDGGNQPQHF.

The chain recombines TRBV11-2 with TRBJ1-3; D possibly corresponds to TRBD1 (5 bases). V lost 5 bases and J lost 3, with 14 bases in between. The CDR3 contains 15 residues. Germline V gene sequence: CDR1 SGHAT, CDR2 FQNNGV. CDR3 DNA sequence: TGTGCCAGCAGCGCCCCAGGGCGGGGTGGAAACACCATATATTTT. This codes for CASSAPGRGGNTIYF. Variable domain in full (rest from reference TRBV11-2 and TRBJ1-3): EAGVAQSPRYKIIEKRQSVAFWCNPISGHATLYWYQQILGQGPKLLIQFQNNGVVDDSQLPKDRFSAERLKGVDSTLKIQPAKLEDSAVYLCASSAPGRGGNTIYFGEGSWLTVV.

V is TRBV11-2 and J is TRBJ2-1; 7 nucleotides match TRBD2. The CDR3 has 14 amino acids. V was clipped by 1 base and J by 3 bases; unmatched bases: 0. CDR1 SGHAT and CDR2 FQNNGV come from the germline V gene. This CDR3 is CASSLAGGYNEQFF. The CDR3 nucleotides read TGTGCCAGCAGCTTAGCGGGAGGCTACAATGAGCAGTTCTTC.

This chain joins TRBV19 and TRBJ2-5; TRBD1 matches at 8 bases. The CDR3 is made up of 14 amino acids. CDR1 is LNHDA, CDR2 SQIVND, per germline (reference sequence). The V segment lost 0 bases and the J segment 4 bases; nucleotides outside the gene matches: 1. CDR3 in amino acids: CASSIDRGRETQYF. The CDR3 DNA reads TGTGCCAGTAGTATAGACAGGGGGCGAGAGACCCAGTACTTC.

The chain recombines TRBV7-9 with TRBJ2-7; 12 bases map to TRBD2. The trim removed 5 bases at V and 5 bases at J, leaving 16 bases unmatched. The CDR3 consists of 18 residues. The V gene's germline CDR1 is SEHNR and CDR2 FQNEAQ (reference sequence). The CDR3 DNA follows: TGTGCCAGCAGCCCACCCCCTAGACTAGCGGGAGTACGTGACGAGCAGTACTTC. Translating gives CASSPPPRLAGVRDEQYF.

V and J are TRBV2 and TRBJ2-1; D possibly uses TRBD1 or TRBD2 (5 bases each). The CDR3 has 14 amino acids. Between the trimmed V and J ends, which lost 2 bases and 9 bases, there was a span of 14 bases. CDR1 is SNHLY and CDR2 is FYNNEI in the germline V gene. CDR3 protein: CASSEWETDFEQFF. In nucleotides, the CDR3 is TGTGCCAGCAGTGAATGGGAGACAGATTTTGAGCAGTTCTTC.

The V gene is TRBV5-1, the J gene TRBJ2-5, with D perhaps assigned TRBD1 or TRBD2 (5 bases each). Germline lookup yields CDR1 SGHRS and CDR2 YFSETQ. Trimming left V 2 bases short and J 4 bases short, with 18 bases between. The CDR3 length is 16 residues. CDR3 sequence (DNA): TGCGCCAGCAGCTTAGCCGGGACCCTCTCAGGAGAGACCCAGTACTTC. Translated: CASSLAGTLSGETQYF. Complete variable domain (other parts from reference TRBV5-1 and TRBJ2-5): KAGVTQTPRYLIKTRGQQVTLSCSPISGHRSVSWYQQTPGQGLQFLFEYFSETQRNKGNFPGRFSGRQFSNSRSEMNVSTLELGDSALYLCASSLAGTLSGETQYFGPGTRLLVL.

The rearrangement uses TRBV7-2 and TRBJ1-1; 12 nucleotides agree with TRBD1. Germline V gene data show CDR1 as SGHTA and CDR2 as FQGNSA. V shed 4 bases, J shed 11 bases, and the junction held 5 bases outside the gene matches. CDR3 size: 13 residues. The CDR3 DNA sequence: TGTGCCAGCAGCTCCGGGACAGGGGGCGCGGCTTTCTTT. Translation gives CASSSGTGGAAFF.